The rows below give T cell receptor beta chains drawn from one sample of a study of regulatory T cells in long-lasting Graves disease. TCRdb re-analysed the multiplex PCR reads in MiXCR, keeping a single row per CDR3 protein. Of around 450,000 distinct CDR3 sequences in the sample, roughly 17% were seen once. The same sample was also studied in work on T cells in Graves' hyperthyroidism and ophthalmopathy.

The material sequenced was peripheral blood mononuclear cells (PBMCs), taken at new diagnosis, from a patient treated with antithyroid drugs. These receptors were obtained from a man aged 35-49 years with Graves disease. CDR3s include the opening cysteine and the closing phenylalanine or tryptophan. A D gene is named only where the DNA matches it firmly. The size of a clone is reported for some rows only, either as once, few or many, or as a class for expanded clones.

cdr3_length,v_call,j_call,clone_size,d_call,cdr3_nt,cdr3_aa
14,TRBV12-3/TRBV12-4,TRBJ1-2,.,TRBD1,TGTGCCAGCAGTTTTAGACAGGGGGGGTATGGCTACACCTTC,CASSFRQGGYGYTF
16,TRBV6-4,TRBJ2-7,few,.,TGTGCCAGCAGTGAAGGTGATGGGATTAGCTCCTACGAGCAGTACTTC,CASSEGDGISSYEQYF
12,TRBV7-3,TRBJ2-1,many,.,TGTGCCAGCAGCCCTGGGGGCGGGGAGCAGTTCTTC,CASSPGGGEQFF
15,TRBV27,TRBJ2-2,few,TRBD2,TGTGCCAGCAGTTTTCAGCGGGAGTTTACCGGGGAGCTGTTTTTT,CASSFQREFTGELFF
15,TRBV12-3/TRBV12-4,TRBJ2-1,.,TRBD2,TGTGCCAGCAGTGGGACTAGCGGGATGGTCAATGAGCAGTTCTTC,CASSGTSGMVNEQFF
13,TRBV6-1,TRBJ2-5,few,.,TGTGCCAGCAACCGACAGTACCAAGAGACCCAGTACTTC,CASNRQYQETQYF
18,TRBV12-3/TRBV12-4,TRBJ2-5,.,TRBD2,TGTGCCAGCAGTTCTCCGTCCCTGTTACGGGGGGAGGGGGAGACCCAGTACTTC,CASSSPSLLRGEGETQYF
17,TRBV7-8,TRBJ2-1,many,TRBD1,TGTGCCAGCAGCACAGGCAGGGGGCGTCGCTCCTACAATGAGCAGTTCTTC,CASSTGRGRRSYNEQFF
12,TRBV9,TRBJ1-1,.,.,TGTGCCAGCAGTCCCCGGCGTCTATTCGCTTTCTTT,CASSPRRLFAFF
19,TRBV20-1,TRBJ2-6,many,.,TGCAGTGCTCCCCCCCCTACAGGGTCGAAGGGTGCTGGGGCCAACGTCCTGACTTTC,CSAPPPTGSKGAGANVLTF
18,TRBV7-9,TRBJ1-3,.,TRBD1,TGTGCCAGCAGCGACGGACCTGGGACAGGGTTAACTGGAAACACCATATATTTT,CASSDGPGTGLTGNTIYF
14,TRBV12-5,TRBJ1-4,.,TRBD1,TGTGCTAGTGGTTCGACAGGGTATGACGAAAAACTGTTTTTT,CASGSTGYDEKLFF
13,TRBV28,TRBJ2-3,few,TRBD2,TGTGCCAGCTTGACGGGAGGGCCGGGTACGCAGTATTTT,CASLTGGPGTQYF
14,TRBV6-2/TRBV6-3,TRBJ2-7,many,.,TGTGCCAGCAGTTACTACAGGGCGGACTACGAGCAGTACTTC,CASSYYRADYEQYF
16,TRBV24-1,TRBJ1-1,many,TRBD1,TGTGCCACCAGTGATTCTGACAGGGGGCTAAGCACTGAAGCTTTCTTT,CATSDSDRGLSTEAFF
15,TRBV10-1,TRBJ1-3,many,.,TGCGCCAGCAGTCCGGACGGCATCTCTGGAAACACCATATATTTT,CASSPDGISGNTIYF
17,TRBV27,TRBJ1-2,.,TRBD1,TGTGCCAGCAGTTTATTCCCCGCGGGACAGGGGGCAAGTGGCTACACCTTC,CASSLFPAGQGASGYTF
16,TRBV28,TRBJ2-7,many,TRBD1,TGTGCCAGCAGTACCTACGGACAGGGGGCAAACAACGAGCAGTACTTC,CASSTYGQGANNEQYF
15,TRBV28,TRBJ2-3,.,.,TGTGCCAGCAGACCCACGGGATCCCCCACAGATACGCAGTATTTT,CASRPTGSPTDTQYF
17,TRBV7-2,TRBJ2-7,.,TRBD2,TGTGCCGGCAACCCGATCCCCCGGCTAGCGGGAGTCGACGAGCAGTACTTC,CAGNPIPRLAGVDEQYF
14,TRBV5-1,TRBJ2-7,many,.,TGCGCCAGCAGCTTGGCCATCGGGTCCTACGAGCAGTACTTC,CASSLAIGSYEQYF
14,TRBV4-2,TRBJ2-1,many,TRBD2,TGTGCCAGCAGCCGTAGCGGGGACCACAATGAGCAGTTCTTC,CASSRSGDHNEQFF
12,TRBV30,TRBJ2-5,many,.,TGTGCCTGGAGTAGTTTGTCAGAGACCCAGTACTTC,CAWSSLSETQYF
14,TRBV7-9,TRBJ2-1,few,.,TGTGCCAGCAGCCCCCGGGGCCCGATCGATGAGCAGTTCTTC,CASSPRGPIDEQFF
16,TRBV12-3/TRBV12-4,TRBJ2-7,many,TRBD2,TGTGCCAGCAGAACGGGAAGGCCTAGCGGCTCCTACGAGCAGTACTTC,CASRTGRPSGSYEQYF
18,TRBV19,TRBJ2-1,few,TRBD2,TGTGCCAGTAGTATAGAGAGGCTAGCGGGAGGGCCCTACAATGAGCAGTTCTTC,CASSIERLAGGPYNEQFF
14,TRBV24-1,TRBJ2-7,many,.,TGTGCCACCAGTGATTCAAGGGGGTACTACGAGCAGTACTTC,CATSDSRGYYEQYF
15,TRBV10-3,TRBJ2-5,many,TRBD2,TGTGCCATCAGTGAGTCGTTAGCGGGAGAAGAGACCCAGTACTTC,CAISESLAGEETQYF
16,TRBV27,TRBJ1-1,many,TRBD1,TGTGCCAGCAGTTCACAGGGGGCGCAGAGGAACACTGAAGCTTTCTTT,CASSSQGAQRNTEAFF
14,TRBV5-1,TRBJ2-5,.,.,TGCGCCAGCAGCTTAAGCGCTACTCGAGGGACCCAGTACTTC,CASSLSATRGTQYF
18,TRBV28,TRBJ2-5,.,TRBD2,TGTGCCAGCAGTTTAGAACCAGCGGGAGGGCCAGAATCAGAGACCCAGTACTTC,CASSLEPAGGPESETQYF
14,TRBV5-1,TRBJ2-7,.,TRBD2,TGCGCCAGCAGACCACTAGCGGGAGCGTACGAGCAGTACTTC,CASRPLAGAYEQYF
15,TRBV19,TRBJ2-5,few,.,TGTGCCAGTAGTATAAGAATGTCAGGAGTTGAGACCCAGTACTTC,CASSIRMSGVETQYF
14,TRBV30,TRBJ1-2,.,TRBD1,TGTGCCTGGAGTGACAGGGGAACTAACTATGGCTACACCTTC,CAWSDRGTNYGYTF
14,TRBV5-1,TRBJ2-3,many,.,TGCGCCAGCAGCTTGGAGTTTAGCACAGATACGCAGTATTTT,CASSLEFSTDTQYF
14,TRBV20-1,TRBJ2-1,many,.,TGCAGTGCTAGCGGGAGATCGTCCTACAATGAGCAGTTCTTC,CSASGRSSYNEQFF
16,TRBV28,TRBJ1-5,.,TRBD1,TGTGCCAGCAATAAAAGGACAGGGGGCGACAATCAGCCCCAGCATTTT,CASNKRTGGDNQPQHF
16,TRBV27,TRBJ2-2,many,.,TGTGCCAGCCGGCCCCGTCGGCGCGATAACACCGGGGAGCTGTTTTTT,CASRPRRRDNTGELFF
13,TRBV6-1,TRBJ2-7,many,.,TGTGCCAGCAGTGGGTGGAGCTCCTACGAGCAGTACTTC,CASSGWSSYEQYF
13,TRBV3-1,TRBJ1-4,.,.,TGTGCCAGCAGCCAAGAGGTGAGCCCTCGGCTGTTTTTT,CASSQEVSPRLFF
16,TRBV11-1,TRBJ2-3,many,.,TGTGCCAGCAGCTCCGGGACTCCCGGATCCACAGATACGCAGTATTTT,CASSSGTPGSTDTQYF
13,TRBV7-9,TRBJ2-2,few,.,TGTGCCAGCAGCCCGGGGCGACCCGGGGAGCTGTTTTTT,CASSPGRPGELFF
15,TRBV7-8,TRBJ2-1,many,TRBD2,TGTGCCAGCAGCCCCCGTACTAGCGGGATGGATGAGCAGTTCTTC,CASSPRTSGMDEQFF